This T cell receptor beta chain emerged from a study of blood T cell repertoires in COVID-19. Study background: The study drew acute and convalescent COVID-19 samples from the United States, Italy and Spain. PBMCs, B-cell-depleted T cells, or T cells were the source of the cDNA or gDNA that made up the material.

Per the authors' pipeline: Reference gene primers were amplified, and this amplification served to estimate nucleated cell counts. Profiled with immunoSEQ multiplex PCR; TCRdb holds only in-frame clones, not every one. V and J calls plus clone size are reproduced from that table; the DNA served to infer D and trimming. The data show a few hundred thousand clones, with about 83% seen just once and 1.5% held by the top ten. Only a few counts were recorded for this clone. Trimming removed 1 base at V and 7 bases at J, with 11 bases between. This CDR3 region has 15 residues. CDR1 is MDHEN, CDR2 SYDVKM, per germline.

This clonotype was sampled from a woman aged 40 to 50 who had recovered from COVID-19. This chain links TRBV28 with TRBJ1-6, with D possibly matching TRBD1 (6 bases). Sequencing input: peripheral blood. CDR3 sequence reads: CASSLSDRINSPLHF. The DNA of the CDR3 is TGTGCCAGCAGTTTATCTGACAGGATAAATTCACCCCTCCACTTT.